The entry that follows covers one T cell receptor beta chain sequence. The antigen is undetermined. A read error may account for a junction end that differs from germline. Germline DNA was also extracted, and blood RNA derived from unsorted whole blood. TCR beta cDNA came from roughly 550 ng total RNA, primed with a constant-region primer. What produced the TCR beta libraries was three nested multiplex PCR rounds using slightly modified ARM-PCR. TRBV1-TRBV30 forward and Cbeta reverse primers drove the first two roughly 10-cycle rounds. One entry per CDR3 protein results from TCRdb running MiXCR on the multiplex PCR reads. Here the sample spans some 320,000 distinct CDR3 sequences, roughly two thirds being singletons. The entry originates in a study of tumor-infiltrating lymphocytes in primary liver carcinoma. Overall study: Patients diagnosed with primary liver carcinoma received treatment through surgical resection. Findings of the study overall: Blood fell significantly below tumors in its top-250-clone fraction (p = 0.039).

The CDR3 is made up of 13 amino acids. Per the germline V gene, CDR1 is SGHNT and CDR2 is YENEEA. The rearrangement uses TRBV11-3 and TRBJ1-1, with 7 bases identical to TRBD1. This TCR came from a man aged 35 to 55 with primary liver carcinoma and hepatitis B virus infection. The source material was peripheral blood. DNA of the CDR3: TGTTCCAGCAGCCTCAGGGGGGGTACTGGAGCTTTCTTT. Translating it yields CSSSLRGGTGAFF.